This TCR beta chain was sequenced during a study of T cells in Graves' hyperthyroidism and ophthalmopathy (dated by TCRdb to the late 2010s). Study-level background: Peripheral blood samples were taken at the time of initial diagnosis, prior to any treatment. According to the paper, TCR Vbeta CDR3 sequencing was carried out on some 140 peripheral blood samples, which came from about 45 ophthalmopathy, around 75 hyperthyroidism and roughly 17 progressor patients. A discovery cohort of around 98 patients, about 40 with Graves' ophthalmopathy and 57 with stable Graves' hyperthyroidism, was used to find distinguishing TCR V-J signatures. After blood sampling, hyperthyroidism patients were treated with methimazole at a starting dose of 30 mg daily, and ophthalmopathy patients were treated with high-dose intravenous methylprednisolone. The roughly 90 discovery patients were divided at random into training and test sets in a 7:3 ratio. Thyroid tissue and blood T-cell repertoires from roughly six Graves' hyperthyroidism patients were also compared in the study. Whether ophthalmopathy could be predicted prospectively was tested in an independent validation cohort made up of 18 to 20 hyperthyroidism patients plus 17 patients who later progressed to ophthalmopathy.

Ophthalmopathy patients had moderately to severely active disease, with a Clinical Activity Score of 3 or more, a NOSPECS grade of 4 or more, and a disease duration of less than 3 months. Exclusion was applied to patients with uncontrolled infections, other autoimmune diseases, pregnancy or lactation. Diagnoses were established on the basis of clinical symptoms, serum thyroxine and TRAb, thyroid ultrasound, and orbital computed tomography. PBMCs were separated from 10 ml of fresh peripheral blood using Ficoll-Paque density gradient centrifugation. Total RNA was extracted with Trizol reagent, and quality was checked on an Agilent 2100 Bioanalyzer. For CDR1 and CDR2, the germline V gene lists SGHNT and YENEEA. The cysteine opens and the phenylalanine closes a CDR3 of 15 amino acids. CDR3 DNA is the only sequence kept; it has 45 bases, read in frame from the first base. V was cut back by 1 base and J by 4 bases, leaving a gap of 10 bases between them.

What the research found in general, with its limitations: In validation, the model predicted progression to ophthalmopathy with around 71% sensitivity and 72% to 75% specificity, a median of about 6.7 months before onset. In cross-validation, a model built on a 13 V-J signature told ophthalmopathy apart from stable hyperthyroidism with under 90% sensitivity and about 81% specificity, and in testing the same model reached 80%/75%. Sample size was not statistically predetermined, and investigators were not blinded to group allocation. Most expanded thyroid clonotypes (frequency above 0.001) were also detected in blood, suggesting blood repertoires may reflect thyroid immune responses.

Notes on this clonotype: The specificity of this receptor is unknown. Within one base of it there is no much larger clone, and no base qualities were kept.

Amplification of TCR beta CDR3 regions was carried out from RNA transcripts. For the first round of RT-PCR on the TCR CDR3, the HTBI primer set was used together with the Qiagen OneStep RT-PCR kit. A second multiplex PCR round built the libraries, followed by size selection and purification. The libraries were sequenced on an Illumina HiSeq2000 using paired-end 100 bp reads. In the original analysis: SOAPnuke was used to process the raw data, with reads discarded if the reads contained adapters or uncalled bases, had a mean Phred below 15, or lacked an exact constant-primer or identifier match. COPE v1.2.5 was used to merge high-quality paired reads, and clonotypes were defined as unique nucleotide sequences. MiTCR v1.1 was used to align the clonotypes against IMGT TRBV, TRBD and TRBJ reference segments. The analysis included only V-J combinations with a frequency above 0.0001, which together covered approximately 99% of the repertoires. The TCS score was defined as F50 (clonal expansion) divided by E x V (chaos), with BLOSUM62-based TCRdist calculated between CDR3 peptides within each V-J. Welch's t-statistics and random forest reduced 500 to 650 V-J features to fewer than 15, which were used in a naive Bayes classifier (R e1071). TCRdb reanalyzed the raw reads on its own, using fastp at Q25 for trimming and MiXCR for clone calling, and kept in-frame beta chains. Records with the same CDR3 protein are collapsed into one entry carrying the most frequent genes and DNA. The V and J calls, along with clone size, are taken from TCRdb and not from the paper's own processing. A total of more than 500,000 distinct CDR3 sequences appear in this sample, about 16% of them only once. Over 25% of the sample is held by the ten biggest clonotypes.

The sample consisted of blood. This sequence originates from a woman under 40 with Graves' ophthalmopathy. The sequence joins TRBV11-3 to TRBJ2-2; D gene: possibly TRBD2, on 6 matching bases. The DNA sequence is given as TGTGCCAGCAGCTTAGTGGGACTGCCCACCGGGGAGCTGTTTTTT. Translated, this is CASSLVGLPTGELFF.